Sequencing of this TCR beta chain was carried out in a study of cytomegalovirus exposure and HLA in healthy donors. Broader study findings: Later analysis identified a missense DCLRE1C variant that was linked to TCR beta V- and J-gene trimming. Several of the most significant clusters appeared linked to common viral pathogens, based on a later analysis. Later work found most CMV-associated TCR beta chains apparently HLA-restricted.

Both 60 Vbeta primers and 13 Jbeta primers went into the PCR. Libraries were prepared by immunoSEQ multiplex PCR; TCRdb keeps only in-frame clonotypes and omits some of them. This sample has about 99,000 clones; more than 75% occur once, and the top ten carry 10%. Concerning this clone itself: Antigen: not known.

V gave up 8 bases and J gave up 4 bases; unmatched junction bases: 12. Germline V gene lookup returns CDR1 SGHVS and CDR2 FQNEAQ. The CDR3 is 15 residues long. Input material: PBMCs. The chain is built from TRBV7-8 and TRBJ1-2, with TRBD1 matching over 8 bases. This clonotype was sampled from a woman between 18 and 29 years old in good health and CMV-seropositive. The DNA of the CDR3 is TGTGCCAGCCGATCGACAGGGGATGATGGCTATGGCTACACCTTC. Translated: CASRSTGDDGYGYTF.